This T cell receptor (beta chain) was captured by sequencing in a study of CD8+ T cells in alopecia areata. Study overall: Treatment comprised oral tofacitinib, 5 to 10 mg twice daily, in treated patients. Tofacitinib exposure lasted 6 to 18 months, followed by 6 months off drug. Overall study findings and caveats: Higher clonality and more expanded CD8+ clones appeared in lesional than normal scalp.

The CDR3 has 16 amino acids. CDR1 MNHEY and CDR2 SVGAGI come from the germline V gene. V was pared by 0 bases and J by 8 bases, with 17 bases between. cDNA serving as the sequencing template came from extracted, reverse transcribed RNA. Data came from immunoSEQ multiplex PCR; TCRdb stores just in-frame clones and leaves some out. This repertoire shows 150,000 or so clones, about nine tenths found once; its top ten account for around 16%. As for this clone: Antigen: not known.

Sequencing used CD8+ T cells sorted from blood, obtained at week 0. The V and J genes are TRBV6-5 and TRBJ2-1; D is possibly TRBD2 (6 bases). This clonotype was obtained from a human donor with alopecia areata. In DNA form, the CDR3 reads TGTGCCAGCAGTTACTCCCTTCAGGGAGGATGGGATGAGCAGTTCTTC. Its translation is CASSYSLQGGWDEQFF.